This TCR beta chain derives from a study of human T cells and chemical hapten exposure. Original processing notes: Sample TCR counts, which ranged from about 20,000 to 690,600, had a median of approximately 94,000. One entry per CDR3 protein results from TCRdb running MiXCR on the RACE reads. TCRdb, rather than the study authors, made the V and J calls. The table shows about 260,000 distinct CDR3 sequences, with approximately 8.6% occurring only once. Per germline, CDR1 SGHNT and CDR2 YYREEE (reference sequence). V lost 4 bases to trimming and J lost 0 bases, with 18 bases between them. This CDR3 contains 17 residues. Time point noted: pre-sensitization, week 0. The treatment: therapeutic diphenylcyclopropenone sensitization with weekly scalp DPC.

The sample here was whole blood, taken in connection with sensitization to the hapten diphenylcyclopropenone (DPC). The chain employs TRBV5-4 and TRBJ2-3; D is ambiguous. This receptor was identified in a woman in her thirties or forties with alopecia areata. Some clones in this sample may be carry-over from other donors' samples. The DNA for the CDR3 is TGTGCCAGCAGCCCTTTGACCAAGCAGAGAAGCACAGATACGCAGTATTTT. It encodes CASSPLTKQRSTDTQYF. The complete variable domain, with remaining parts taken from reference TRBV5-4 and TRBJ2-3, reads ETGVTQSPTHLIKTRGQQVTLRCSSQSGHNTVSWYQQALGQGPQFIFQYYREEENGRGNFPPRFSGLQFPNYSSELNVNALELDDSALYLCASSPLTKQRSTDTQYFGPGTRLTVL.